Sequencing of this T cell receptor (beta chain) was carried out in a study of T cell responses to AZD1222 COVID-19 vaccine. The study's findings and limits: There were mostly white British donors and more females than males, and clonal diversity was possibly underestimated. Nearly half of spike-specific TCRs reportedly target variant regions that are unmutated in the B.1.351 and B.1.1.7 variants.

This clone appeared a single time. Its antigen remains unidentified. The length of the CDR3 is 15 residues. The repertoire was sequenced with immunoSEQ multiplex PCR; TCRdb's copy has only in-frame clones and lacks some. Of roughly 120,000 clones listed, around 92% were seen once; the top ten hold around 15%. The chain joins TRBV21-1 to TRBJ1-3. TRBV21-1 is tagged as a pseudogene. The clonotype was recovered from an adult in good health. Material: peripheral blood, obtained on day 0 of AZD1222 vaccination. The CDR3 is CASLKARDSGNTIYF. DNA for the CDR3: TGTGCCAGCCTAAAGGCGAGGGACTCTGGAAACACCATATATTTT.